The rows below give T cell receptor beta chains drawn from one sample of a study of blood T cell repertoires in COVID-19. TCRdb's table, derived via immunoSEQ multiplex PCR, lists solely in-frame clones and lacks some. Among 80,000 to 95,000 clones listed, roughly nine tenths were seen once. The sample was peripheral blood. All receptors come from a woman aged 45-60 years with active or convalescent COVID-19. Both conserved end residues are part of each CDR3. The D gene is left open where the match is weak. Not every row has a clone size; where given, it reads once, few, many or a size class.

abundance	d_gene	v_gene	j_gene	CDR3nt	CDR3aa
few	TRBD1	TRBV28	TRBJ1-2	TGTGCCAGCAGAAAACAGGGGGAATATGGCTACACCTTC	CASRKQGEYGYTF
few	TRBD1	TRBV4-1	TRBJ1-2	TGCGCCAGCAGCCAGGCCGGGACAGGGCCCTATGGCTACACCTTC	CASSQAGTGPYGYTF
NA	NA	TRBV18	TRBJ2-6	TGTGCCAGCTCACCAGGGCTAGCCTCTGGGGCCAACGTCCTGACTTTC	CASSPGLASGANVLTF
NA	NA	TRBV18	TRBJ1-1	TGTGCCAGCTCACCACGGGGGGTCGGCATCATGAACACTGAAGCTTTCTTT	CASSPRGVGIMNTEAFF
NA	NA	TRBV5-1	TRBJ1-1	TGCGCCAGCAGCTTGGACTACCGGGGGACTGAAGCTTTCTTT	CASSLDYRGTEAFF
once	NA	TRBV27	TRBJ2-7	TGTGCCAGCAGCCGTGACAGGGAGCAGTACTTC	CASSRDREQYF
NA	NA	TRBV4-1	TRBJ2-2	TGCGCCAGCAGCCAAGCAGGGGAGGGCACCGGGGAGCTGTTTTTT	CASSQAGEGTGELFF
NA	NA	TRBV10-3	TRBJ1-2	TGTGCCATCAGTGAGGGGAGGGAGGGCTACACCTTC	CAISEGREGYTF
NA	TRBD2	TRBV11-2	TRBJ2-1	TGTGCCAGCAGCTGGCGGGGGACCACCCCCAATGAGCAGTTCTTC	CASSWRGTTPNEQFF
medium-sized	TRBD1	TRBV6-5	TRBJ1-1	TGTGCCAGCAGCCAGGACAGGGGCGGAGGTGAAGCTTTCTTT	CASSQDRGGGEAFF
NA	NA	TRBV4-2	TRBJ1-2	TGTGCCAGCAGCCAAACTATCAGCCTTAACTATGGCTACACCTTC	CASSQTISLNYGYTF
NA	NA	TRBV6-5	TRBJ2-1	TGTGCCAGCAGTTACTCGAGAGCAGGGGGGCATGAGCAGTTCTTC	CASSYSRAGGHEQFF
NA	NA	TRBV3-1/TRBV3-2	TRBJ2-7	TGTGCCAGCAGCCAAGAGTGGACCGCGGGCGAGCAGTACTTC	CASSQEWTAGEQYF
medium-sized	TRBD2	TRBV5-4	TRBJ2-1	TGTGCCAGCAGCATACGGACTAGCGGGGTTTCCTACAATGAGCAGTTCTTC	CASSIRTSGVSYNEQFF
NA	NA	TRBV6-5	TRBJ2-4	TGTGCCAGCAGTCGTCTCGGGAGTGGCAAAAACATTCAGTACTTC	CASSRLGSGKNIQYF
NA	TRBD2	TRBV19	TRBJ2-1	TGTGCCAGTAGTATAGGTAGCGGGGGGTACAATGAGCAGTTCTTC	CASSIGSGGYNEQFF
NA	TRBD1	TRBV12-5	TRBJ2-1	TGTGCTAGTGGTTTGTCTCCGGGACAGTCTATGGGCAATGAGCAGTTCTTC	CASGLSPGQSMGNEQFF
NA	NA	TRBV5-1	TRBJ2-3	TGCGCCAGCAGCTTGTTCCCGGGGAACCCAGATACGCAGTATTTT	CASSLFPGNPDTQYF
NA	NA	TRBV3-1/TRBV3-2	TRBJ1-5	TGTGCCAGCAGCCAAGGTTTTCAGTCAGGTAATCAGCCCCAGCATTTT	CASSQGFQSGNQPQHF
once	NA	TRBV12-3/TRBV12-4	TRBJ1-2	TGTGCCAGTTCAAATCAGGGCCCCTATGGCTACACCTTC	CASSNQGPYGYTF
once	TRBD1	TRBV28	TRBJ1-2	TGTGCCAGCAGAAAACAGGGGGCGCCTTATGGCTACACCTTC	CASRKQGAPYGYTF
NA	NA	TRBV9	TRBJ1-3	TGTGCCAGCAGCTCTAGTGACTCTGGAAACACCATATATTTT	CASSSSDSGNTIYF
NA	NA	TRBV6-5	TRBJ1-4	TGTGCCAGCAGGACCGGGACATCTAACGAAAAACTGTTTTTT	CASRTGTSNEKLFF
NA	NA	TRBV10-3	TRBJ1-5	TGTGCCATCAATCGGTATCAGCCCCAGCATTTT	CAINRYQPQHF
NA	TRBD1	TRBV19	TRBJ2-7	TGTGCCAGTAGCCTGGGGACAGGGGGGGGCTACGAGCAGTACTTC	CASSLGTGGGYEQYF
NA	NA	TRBV11-2	TRBJ1-2	TGTGCCAGCAGCTTTGGGGCCTACTATGGCTACACCTTC	CASSFGAYYGYTF
NA	TRBD1	TRBV6-1	TRBJ1-2	TGTGCCAGCAGTGAAAATAGACAGGGTAGCTATGGCTACACCTTC	CASSENRQGSYGYTF
NA	TRBD1	TRBV5-1	TRBJ2-7	TGCGCCAGCAGCTTGTCCCCGGGACAGGGCTACGAGCAGTACTTC	CASSLSPGQGYEQYF
NA	NA	TRBV7-2	TRBJ2-1	TGTGCCAGCAGCCCGTGGGCGGGGCAAAATGAGCAGTTCTTC	CASSPWAGQNEQFF
once	TRBD2	TRBV7-9	TRBJ2-4	TGTGCCAGCACCGAGGGAGGGATTGCCAAAAACATTCAGTACTTC	CASTEGGIAKNIQYF
NA	NA	TRBV3-1/TRBV3-2	TRBJ2-6	TGTGCCAGCAGCCCATCTGGGGCCAACGTCCTGACTTTC	CASSPSGANVLTF
NA	NA	TRBV28	TRBJ1-4	TGTGCCAGCAGCCACGGGGTCTATGAAAAACTGTTTTTT	CASSHGVYEKLFF